One sample yielded the 24 T cell receptor beta chains listed below, sequenced in a study of CD8+ T cells in alopecia areata. Treatment defined: oral pan-JAK inhibitor, 5-10 mg twice daily. cDNA reverse transcribed from extracted RNA served as the sequencing template. Here immunoSEQ multiplex PCR was the method, and the copy in TCRdb shows in-frame clones only, minus some. Among more than 200,000 clones, approximately 65% were seen once, and the ten largest hold about 1.2%. The sequencing here drew on CD4+ T cells sorted from blood, taken around week 44, from a patient treated with tofacitinib. All receptors derive from a human donor with alopecia areata.

This chain connects TRBV5-1 to TRBJ1-1; D may be TRBD1 (5 bases). This CDR3 contains 15 residues. With 4 bases removed from V and 1 base from J, the gap between germline ends came to 14 bases. CDR1 and CDR2 (germline): SGHRS, YFSETQ. CDR3 amino acids: CASSPQGRGNTEAFF. In DNA form, the CDR3 reads TGCGCCAGCAGCCCTCAGGGCCGGGGGAACACTGAAGCTTTCTTT.

This clone showed up many times. Other nucleotide sequences in the sample specify the same CDR3. The rearrangement joins TRBV30 to TRBJ1-5; D is possibly TRBD1 (5 bases). V lost 1 base, J lost 3 bases, and 7 bases lay in between. The germline V gene has CDR1 GTSNPN and CDR2 SVGIG (reference sequence). There are 13 residues in the CDR3. For the CDR3, the DNA is TGTGCCTGGAGTGGGGGGGACAATCAGCCCCAGCATTTT. As protein: CAWSGGDNQPQHF.

A few counts support this clone. This chain connects TRBV5-1 to TRBJ1-4; D not resolved. Germline V CDR1 and CDR2: SGHRS, YFSETQ. The CDR3 has 16 residues. Trimming took off 2 bases at V and 5 bases at J, with 16 bases between the two ends. The CDR3 bases are TGCGCCAGCAGCTTCGAGTTCGGACCGAGCAATGAAAAACTGTTTTTT. It codes for CASSFEFGPSNEKLFF.

J is TRBJ2-2 and V is TRBV7-2; D gene ambiguous. CDR1 is SGHTA and CDR2 is FQGNSA in the germline V gene. The CDR3 runs to 15 residues. V was cut by 0 bases and J by 4 bases, with 9 bases left in between. The CDR3 here is CASSLARLGTGELFF. Here the CDR3 DNA reads TGTGCCAGCAGCTTAGCTCGATTAGGCACCGGGGAGCTGTTTTTT.

This clone was detected a few times. The chain links TRBV29-1 to TRBJ1-1; D is undetermined. The length of the CDR3 is 13 residues. V lost 3 bases to trimming and J lost 5 bases, with 13 bases between them. CDR1 SQVTM and CDR2 ANQGSEA come from the germline V gene. The CDR3 reads CSVDEGLGTEAFF. The CDR3 region has the DNA TGCAGCGTTGACGAGGGCTTGGGAACTGAAGCTTTCTTT.

This chain's CDR3 is CSVAGRGDTQYF. Written as DNA, the CDR3 is TGCAGCGTTGCGGGTAGAGGAGATACGCAGTATTTT. This chain connects TRBV29-1 to TRBJ2-3; no clear D. The CDR3 consists of 12 residues. Germline CDR1 reads SQVTM; CDR2 reads ANQGSEA. The V gene lost 4 bases and the J gene lost 5 bases, with 10 bases spanning the gap.

The rearrangement links TRBV7-2 to TRBJ1-3; D ambiguous. From germline, CDR1 is SGHTA and CDR2 FQGNSA. There are 16 residues in the CDR3. V lost 5 bases to trimming and J lost 2 bases, with 16 bases between them. CDR3 loop: CASSPRLLDTGNTIYF. DNA for the CDR3: TGTGCCAGCAGCCCACGACTTCTGGATACTGGAAACACCATATATTTT.

Only a few counts were recorded for this clone. The CDR3 DNA reads as TGTGCCAGCAGCTTTTCCATTGGGGGGCGTATCTATGGCTACACCTTC. This codes for CASSFSIGGRIYGYTF. This chain connects TRBV5-6 to TRBJ1-2, with D possibly TRBD1 on 6 matching bases. The V gene lost 2 bases and the J gene lost 4 bases, with 18 bases spanning the gap. CDR1 and CDR2 (germline): SGHDT, YYEEEE. This CDR3 has 16 residues.

This chain connects TRBV29-1 to TRBJ1-4; 9 positions match TRBD1. Germline trimming cut 5 bases from V and 5 bases from J; bases unmatched to any gene: 3. The germline V gene has CDR1 SQVTM and CDR2 ANQGSEA. The CDR3 runs 13 residues. CDR3 in amino acids: CSVYDRGNEKLFF. DNA of the CDR3: TGCAGCGTTTACGACAGGGGGAATGAAAAACTGTTTTTT.

This chain links TRBV5-1 with TRBJ2-1; D call uncertain. CDR1 and CDR2 from the germline V gene are SGHRS and YFSETQ. The CDR3 consists of 16 residues. The V gene lost 2 bases and the J gene lost 6 bases, with 18 bases spanning the gap. The CDR3 loop reads CASSLRSLVYSNEQFF. The CDR3 DNA reads TGCGCCAGCAGCTTACGGAGCCTAGTATACTCCAATGAGCAGTTCTTC.

This clone showed up just once. The rearrangement uses TRBV13 and TRBJ1-1; 8 bases agree with TRBD1. J gave up 4 bases and V 3 bases, and 4 bases lay outside the gene matches. CDR3 size: 14 residues. In germline, CDR1 is PRHDT, CDR2 FYEKMQ (reference sequence). The CDR3 bases are TGTGCCAGCAGCTTCCAGGGGGCGACCACTGAAGCTTTCTTT. The encoded protein is CASSFQGATTEAFF. Supplemented by reference TRBV13 and TRBJ1-1, the full variable domain reads AAGVIQSPRHLIKEKRETATLKCYPIPRHDTVYWYQQGPGQDPQFLISFYEKMQSDKGSIPDRFSAQQFSDYHSELNMSSLELGDSALYFCASSFQGATTEAFFGQGTRLTVV.

The rearrangement uses TRBV6-1 and TRBJ2-1, with TRBD2 matching over 9 bases. The J segment lost 5 bases and the V segment lost 9 bases, leaving 8 bases of the junction unmatched. The CDR3 runs to 14 residues. In germline, CDR1 is MNHNS, CDR2 SASEGT. The CDR3 loop is CASQLAGGNNEQFF. DNA for the CDR3: TGTGCCAGTCAATTGGCGGGGGGGAACAATGAGCAGTTCTTC.

This chain connects TRBV29-1 to TRBJ1-2; no clear D gene. The CDR3 is 9 amino acids. Germline-derived CDR1 and CDR2 are SQVTM and ANQGSEA. Trimming shortened V by 3 bases and J by 10 bases, and 6 bases separated the two germline ends. This CDR3 is CSVDSDYTF. CDR3 coding DNA: TGCAGCGTTGATAGCGACTACACCTTC.

This chain joins TRBV28 and TRBJ2-2; D gene uncertain. Germline V CDR1 and CDR2: MDHEN, SYDVKM. V was pared by 1 base and J by 0 bases, with 15 bases between. CDR3 length: 18 amino acids. The CDR3 DNA reads as TGTGCCAGCAGTTTATCCGGAGCGTTGGATGCGAACACCGGGGAGCTGTTTTTT. This gives the protein CASSLSGALDANTGELFF.

The V and J genes are TRBV29-1 and TRBJ1-1, with D possibly matching TRBD1 (5 bases). CDR3 size: 14 residues. Trimming removed 7 bases from V and 0 bases from J, with 15 bases in between. In germline, CDR1 is SQVTM, CDR2 ANQGSEA. This chain's CDR3 is CSASAAGLNTEAFF. CDR3 in DNA: TGCAGCGCAAGCGCAGCAGGGTTGAACACTGAAGCTTTCTTT.

The chain has TRBV29-1 and TRBJ2-7; 11 bases fit TRBD1. This CDR3 spans 14 amino acids. V dropped 7 bases and J dropped 6; count of bases not matched to a gene: 11. From germline, CDR1 is SQVTM and CDR2 ANQGSEA. This CDR3 is CSGRIPGQGGEQYF. The CDR3 DNA follows: TGCAGCGGGAGAATACCGGGACAGGGGGGCGAGCAGTACTTC.

The chain joins TRBV27 to TRBJ2-7; no definite D call. The germline CDR1 and CDR2 sequences are MNHEY and SMNVEV (reference sequence). The ends were cut back, 2 bases at V and 2 bases at J, with 7 bases in the middle. This CDR3 has 13 amino acids. The CDR3 spells CASSLKYTYEQYF. In DNA form, the CDR3 reads TGTGCCAGCAGTTTAAAGTACACCTACGAGCAGTACTTC.

Details on this clone: This sample includes further DNA sequences coding for the same CDR3. The chain combines TRBV7-2 with TRBJ2-5; D could derive from TRBD1 or TRBD2 (5 bases each). CDR1 SGHTA and CDR2 FQGNSA come from the germline V gene. Trimming stripped 5 bases from V and 5 bases from J, with 12 bases between. The CDR3 spans 13 residues. CDR3 loop: CASSLGPVETQYF. The CDR3 nucleotides read TGTGCCAGCAGCCTGGGACCTGTGGAGACCCAGTACTTC.

V gene TRBV5-1 combines with J gene TRBJ2-3; unclear D gene. With 4 bases removed from V and 0 bases from J, the gap between germline ends came to 12 bases. Per germline, CDR1 SGHRS and CDR2 YFSETQ. This CDR3 has 15 residues. CDR3 loop: CASSPGVGSTDTQYF. The CDR3, as DNA: TGCGCCAGCAGCCCTGGGGTAGGGAGCACAGATACGCAGTATTTT.

The chain combines TRBV5-6 with TRBJ1-1; D call uncertain. From germline, CDR1 is SGHDT and CDR2 YYEEEE. The CDR3 length is 14 residues. Trimming took off 7 bases at V and 1 base at J, with 14 bases between the two ends. The CDR3 loop is CASSLARWNTEAFF. For the CDR3, the DNA is TGTGCCAGCTCTCTTGCCCGTTGGAACACTGAAGCTTTCTTT. Full variable domain (missing parts from reference TRBV5-6 and TRBJ1-1): DAGVTQSPTHLIKTRGQQVTLRCSPKSGHDTVSWYQQALGQGPQFIFQYYEEEERQRGNFPDRFSGHQFPNYSSELNVNALLLGDSALYLCASSLARWNTEAFFGQGTRLTVV.

This clone was detected ten times or more. The chain links TRBV5-1 to TRBJ1-2; D gene ambiguous. V was clipped by 6 bases and J by 2 bases, with 14 bases between them. The CDR3 is 14 amino acids. CDR1 and CDR2 (germline): SGHRS, YFSETQ. As DNA, the CDR3 is TGCGCCAGCAACTCTGGTTTACAGAACTATGGCTACACCTTC. Encoded protein: CASNSGLQNYGYTF.

In this sample, this clone turned up a few times. The chain uses TRBV30 and TRBJ1-2; 10 nucleotides agree with TRBD1. After removal of 2 bases from V and 7 bases from J, the junction contained 7 bases not matched to a gene. CDR1 and CDR2 (germline): GTSNPN, SVGIG (reference sequence). CDR3 length equals 14 residues. This chain's CDR3 is CAWSPGQGRGGYTF. Here the CDR3 DNA reads TGTGCCTGGAGTCCGGGACAGGGGAGAGGTGGCTACACCTTC. Drawing the rest from reference TRBV30 and TRBJ1-2, the complete variable domain is SQTIHQWPATLVQPVGSPLSLECTVEGTSNPNLYWYRQAAGRGLQLLFYSVGIGQISSEVPQNLSASRPQDRQFILSSKKLLLSDSGFYLCAWSPGQGRGGYTFGSGTRLTVV.

This clone was counted a few times. This chain connects TRBV5-6 to TRBJ2-3; D unresolved. V was pared by 0 bases and J by 6 bases, with 8 bases between. This CDR3 is built from 13 residues. Germline V gene data show CDR1 as SGHDT and CDR2 as YYEEEE. In DNA, the CDR3 is TGTGCCAGCAGCTTGGGTGTCCCTGATACGCAGTATTTT. Its translation: CASSLGVPDTQYF.

In DNA, the CDR3 is TGTGCCAGCAGTGATGACAGGGCTGGGGCCAACGTCCTGACTTTC. It is translated as CASSDDRAGANVLTF. V usage is TRBV25-1 and J usage is TRBJ2-6, with 7 bases that match TRBD1. The CDR3 extends over 15 amino acids. The V gene's germline CDR1 is MGHDK and CDR2 SYGVNS. Germline trimming cut 3 bases from V and 2 bases from J; bases unmatched to any gene: 1.